The rows below give T cell receptor beta chains drawn from one sample of a study of OX40 agonist ivuxolimab in advanced cancers. Clones were read by immunoSEQ multiplex PCR, and TCRdb kept only the in-frame ones, dropping some. The data hold 55,000 to 70,000 clones, with 80% to 90% observed a single time. Specimen: CD4+ or CD8+ T cells sorted from blood, collected in a trial of the OX40 agonist ivuxolimab. These receptor sequences come from an adult with an advanced solid tumor such as melanoma, head and neck, liver or kidney cancer. Both conserved end residues are part of each CDR3. The D gene is left open where the match is weak. The size field is filled for only some rows; it gives once, few, many or a size class.

j_call clone_size d_call v_call cdr3_nt cdr3_aa
TRBJ2-3 NA NA TRBV5-1 TGCGCCAGCAGCCCAGCGGGAGATACGCAGTATTTT CASSPAGDTQYF
TRBJ1-1 few TRBD1 TRBV29-1 TGCAGCGTATCGACAGGGGTTACTGAAGCTTTCTTT CSVSTGVTEAFF
TRBJ2-5 NA NA TRBV10-1 TGCGCCAGCAGAGAGGTTGGACCAAGGGGAATAAGGCCCACCCAGTACTTC CASREVGPRGIRPTQYF
TRBJ2-7 NA TRBD1 TRBV6-6 TGTGCCAGCAGTAGGGGACAGTCCTACGAGCAGTACTTC CASSRGQSYEQYF
TRBJ1-5 NA NA TRBV5-8 TGTGCCAGCAGCTTGAGGGGGAGTCAGCCCCAGCATTTT CASSLRGSQPQHF
TRBJ1-2 NA TRBD1 TRBV7-8 TGTGCCAGCAGCTTAAGTGCGTCAGGGGGCGCTTGGGGCTACACCTTC CASSLSASGGAWGYTF
TRBJ2-1 NA NA TRBV7-3 TGTGCCAGCAGCCCGAGCCGGGGGACCTACAATGAGCAGTTCTTC CASSPSRGTYNEQFF
TRBJ2-1 NA NA TRBV15 TGTGCCACCAGCAGAGGGGGTGGGCGGAGCAATGAGCAGTTCTTC CATSRGGGRSNEQFF
TRBJ2-7 NA TRBD1 TRBV7-8 TGTGCCAGCAGCCAGGGGGACAGGTTCTACGAGCAGTACTTC CASSQGDRFYEQYF
TRBJ2-2 once TRBD2 TRBV5-6 TGTGCCAGCAGCCGTCCAACGGGGACTATTACCGGGGAGCTGTTTTTT CASSRPTGTITGELFF
TRBJ1-5 NA TRBD1 TRBV7-8 TGTGCCAGCAGCTTAGTTAGGTTTCTAGTGGCAGGGGGCTTCGGTCAGCCCCAGCATTTT CASSLVRFLVAGGFGQPQHF
TRBJ2-1 NA NA TRBV7-3 TGTGCCAGCAGCTCTACGGGTAATGAGCAGTTCTTC CASSSTGNEQFF
TRBJ2-5 NA TRBD2 TRBV5-1 TGCGCCAGCAGCTGGGGACTAGCGGGATCAGGAGAGACCCAGTACTTC CASSWGLAGSGETQYF
TRBJ1-5 NA NA TRBV5-6 TGTGCCAGCAGCTTGTGGGGAAATCAGCCCCAGCATTTT CASSLWGNQPQHF
TRBJ2-1 NA NA TRBV5-1 TGCGCCAGCAGCTTGGGAAACTCGGGACTGTTTCACAATGAGCAGTTCTTC CASSLGNSGLFHNEQFF
TRBJ2-1 NA TRBD2 TRBV11-3 TGTGCCAGCAGCGGGGGACTAGCGGGATACGATGAGCAGTTCTTC CASSGGLAGYDEQFF